This T cell receptor (beta chain) was sequenced for a study of monozygotic twins with inflammatory bowel disease. This CDR3 is 15 amino acids long. Germline-derived CDR1 and CDR2 are SGHAT and FQNNGV. On this clonotype itself: What it binds is unknown.

Template switching added UMIs carrying a 6-nucleotide sample barcode. TCRdb reworked the 5' RACE reads into one entry per CDR3 protein, no DNA. Its table records about 210,000 distinct CDR3 sequences. Study results and limitations: Differing T cell subtypes remained indistinguishable. Diversity of TCRbeta measured by inverse Simpson was lower in IBD patients than in healthy co-twins. Evidence failed to back one strong IBD-linked signal or clonotype.

The rearrangement uses TRBV11-2 and TRBJ2-1; the TRBD2 assignment by TCRdb is unverifiable without DNA. The clonotype comes from a human donor with ulcerative colitis or Crohn's disease, or a healthy co-twin of an affected twin (not recorded which). The sequencing sample was made of blood. The CDR3 is CASSPLVGGAREQFF.